The clone carrying this T cell receptor beta chain was recorded many times. Its antigen is as yet unknown. CDR3 length: 16 residues. V lost 6 bases and J lost 2, with 21 bases in between. In germline, CDR1 is DFQATT, CDR2 SNEGSKA (reference sequence). The data stem from a study of T cells in Graves' hyperthyroidism and ophthalmopathy. The study's findings and limits: Blood also held most thyroid clonotypes expanded beyond 0.001.

Patients were excluded because of uncontrolled infection, other autoimmune disease, pregnancy or lactation. Every diagnosis used clinical symptoms, serum thyroxine and TRAb, thyroid ultrasound and orbital computed tomography. TCR beta CDR3 sequences were amplified from RNA transcripts. The HTBI primer set drove a first-round RT-PCR of the TCR CDR3. MiXCR, run by TCRdb on the multiplex PCR reads, gives a single entry per CDR3 protein. The sample carries approximately 420,000 distinct CDR3 sequences, about an eighth recorded once. The sequence came from a woman under 30 with Graves' hyperthyroidism. The chain joins TRBV20-1 to TRBJ2-3; D perhaps matches TRBD1 (5 bases). Sequenced sample: blood. CDR3 sequence reads: CSAPWGTKQPTDTQYF. Here the CDR3 DNA reads TGCAGTGCCCCCTGGGGCACCAAACAGCCCACAGATACGCAGTATTTT.